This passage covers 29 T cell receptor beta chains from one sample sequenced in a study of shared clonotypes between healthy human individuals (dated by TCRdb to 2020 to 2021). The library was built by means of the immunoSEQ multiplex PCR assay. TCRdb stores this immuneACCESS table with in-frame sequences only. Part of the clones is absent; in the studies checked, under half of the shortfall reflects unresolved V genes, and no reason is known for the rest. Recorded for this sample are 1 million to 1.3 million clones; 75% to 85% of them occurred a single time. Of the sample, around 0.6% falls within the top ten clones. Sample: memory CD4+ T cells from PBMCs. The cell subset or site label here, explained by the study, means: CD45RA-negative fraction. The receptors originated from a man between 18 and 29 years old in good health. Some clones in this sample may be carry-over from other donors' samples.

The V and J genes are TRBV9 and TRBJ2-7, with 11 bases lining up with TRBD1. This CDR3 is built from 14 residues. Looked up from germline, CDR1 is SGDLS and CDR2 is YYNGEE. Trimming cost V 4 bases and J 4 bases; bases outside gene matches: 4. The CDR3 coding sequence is TGTGCCAGCAGCTACGGGGACAGGGGGTACGAGCAGTACTTC. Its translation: CASSYGDRGYEQYF.

CDR3 sequence: CASSRGRVAQYF. DNA for the CDR3: TGTGCCAGCAGTCGCGGCAGGGTCGCGCAGTATTTT. V usage is TRBV27 and J usage is TRBJ2-3, with a possible D match to TRBD1 (5 bases). The length of the CDR3 is 12 residues. The V and J ends lost 5 bases and 10 bases respectively, with 13 bases between them. Germline-derived CDR1 and CDR2 are MNHEY and SMNVEV (reference sequence).

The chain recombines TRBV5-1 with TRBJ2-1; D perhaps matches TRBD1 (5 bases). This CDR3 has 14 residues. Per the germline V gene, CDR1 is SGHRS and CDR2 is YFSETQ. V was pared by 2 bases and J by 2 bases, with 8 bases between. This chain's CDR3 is CASSLQAPYNEQFF. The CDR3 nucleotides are TGCGCCAGCAGCTTACAGGCCCCCTACAATGAGCAGTTCTTC.

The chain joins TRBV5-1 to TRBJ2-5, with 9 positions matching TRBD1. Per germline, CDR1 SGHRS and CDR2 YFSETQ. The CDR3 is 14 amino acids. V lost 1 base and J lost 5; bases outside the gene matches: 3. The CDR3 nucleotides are TGCGCCAGCAGCTTGAAACAGGGGGCCGAGACCCAGTACTTC. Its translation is CASSLKQGAETQYF.

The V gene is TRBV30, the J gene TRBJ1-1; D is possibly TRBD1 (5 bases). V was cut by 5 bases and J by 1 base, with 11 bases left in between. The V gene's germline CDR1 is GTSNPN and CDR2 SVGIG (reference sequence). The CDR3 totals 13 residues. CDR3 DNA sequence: TGTGCCTGGGCGAATCAGGGGAACACTGAAGCTTTCTTT. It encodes CAWANQGNTEAFF. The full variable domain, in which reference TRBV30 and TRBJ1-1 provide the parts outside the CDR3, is SQTIHQWPATLVQPVGSPLSLECTVEGTSNPNLYWYRQAAGRGLQLLFYSVGIGQISSEVPQNLSASRPQDRQFILSSKKLLLSDSGFYLCAWANQGNTEAFFGQGTRLTVV.

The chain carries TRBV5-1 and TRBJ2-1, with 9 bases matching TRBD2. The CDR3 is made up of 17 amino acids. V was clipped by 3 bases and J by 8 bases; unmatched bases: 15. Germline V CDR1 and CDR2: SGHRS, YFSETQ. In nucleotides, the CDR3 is TGCGCCAGCAGCTCCGATTCCTTAGCGGGAGCAGTCGATGAGCAGTTCTTC. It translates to CASSSDSLAGAVDEQFF.

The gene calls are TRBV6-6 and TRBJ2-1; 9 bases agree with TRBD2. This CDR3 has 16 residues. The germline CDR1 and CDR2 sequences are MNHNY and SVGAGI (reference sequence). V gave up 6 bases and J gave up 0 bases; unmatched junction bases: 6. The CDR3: CASRISGSYSYNEQFF. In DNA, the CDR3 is TGTGCCAGCAGAATTAGCGGGAGTTACTCCTACAATGAGCAGTTCTTC.

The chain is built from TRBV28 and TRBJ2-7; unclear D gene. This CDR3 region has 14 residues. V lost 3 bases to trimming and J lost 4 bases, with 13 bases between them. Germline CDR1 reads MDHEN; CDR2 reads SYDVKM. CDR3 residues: CASSFPSVRYEQYF. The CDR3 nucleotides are TGTGCCAGCAGTTTCCCCAGCGTCCGTTACGAGCAGTACTTC.

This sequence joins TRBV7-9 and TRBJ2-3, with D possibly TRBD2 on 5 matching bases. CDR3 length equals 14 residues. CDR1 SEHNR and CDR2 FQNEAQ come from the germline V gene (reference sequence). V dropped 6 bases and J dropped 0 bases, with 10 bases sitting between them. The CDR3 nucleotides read TGTGCCAGCAGGAGCGGCACCAGCACAGATACGCAGTATTTT. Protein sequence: CASRSGTSTDTQYF.

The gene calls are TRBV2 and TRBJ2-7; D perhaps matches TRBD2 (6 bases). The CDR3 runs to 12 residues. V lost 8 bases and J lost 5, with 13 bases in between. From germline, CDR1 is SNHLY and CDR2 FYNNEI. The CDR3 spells CASRGSGDEQYF. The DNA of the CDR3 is TGTGCCAGCCGGGGGAGTGGCGACGAGCAGTACTTC.

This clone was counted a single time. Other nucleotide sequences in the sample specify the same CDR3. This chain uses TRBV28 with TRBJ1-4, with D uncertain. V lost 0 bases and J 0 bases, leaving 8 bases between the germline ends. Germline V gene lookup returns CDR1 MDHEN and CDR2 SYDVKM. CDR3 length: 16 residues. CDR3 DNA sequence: TGTGCCAGCAGTTTATGGGGTGGGGCAACTAATGAAAAACTGTTTTTT. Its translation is CASSLWGGATNEKLFF.

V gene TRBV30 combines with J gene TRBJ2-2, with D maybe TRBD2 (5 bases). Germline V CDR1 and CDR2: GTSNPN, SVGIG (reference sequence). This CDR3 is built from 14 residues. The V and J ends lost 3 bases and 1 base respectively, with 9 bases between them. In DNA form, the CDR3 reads TGTGCCTGGAGAACCGGGATGAACACCGGGGAGCTGTTTTTT. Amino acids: CAWRTGMNTGELFF.

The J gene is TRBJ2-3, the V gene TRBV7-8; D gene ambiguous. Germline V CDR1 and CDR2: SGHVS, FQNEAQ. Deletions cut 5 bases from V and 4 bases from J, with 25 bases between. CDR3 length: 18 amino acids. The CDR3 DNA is TGTGCCAGCAGCCCGTTACCCGTCAGCGCCCTGTCACCAGATACGCAGTATTTT. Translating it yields CASSPLPVSALSPDTQYF.

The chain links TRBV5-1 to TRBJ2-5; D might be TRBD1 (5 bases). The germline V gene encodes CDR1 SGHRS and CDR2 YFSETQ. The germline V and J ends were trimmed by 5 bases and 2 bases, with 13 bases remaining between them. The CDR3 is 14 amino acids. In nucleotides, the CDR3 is TGCGCCAGCAGAGATTGGGGCAGTCAAGAGACCCAGTACTTC. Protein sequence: CASRDWGSQETQYF.

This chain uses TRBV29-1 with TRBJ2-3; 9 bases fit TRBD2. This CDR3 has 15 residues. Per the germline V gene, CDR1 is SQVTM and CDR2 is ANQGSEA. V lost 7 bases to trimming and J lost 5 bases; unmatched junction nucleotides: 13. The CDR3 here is CSAAGAGGPGDTQYF. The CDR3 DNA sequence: TGCAGCGCTGCAGGGGCGGGAGGGCCCGGAGATACGCAGTATTTT.

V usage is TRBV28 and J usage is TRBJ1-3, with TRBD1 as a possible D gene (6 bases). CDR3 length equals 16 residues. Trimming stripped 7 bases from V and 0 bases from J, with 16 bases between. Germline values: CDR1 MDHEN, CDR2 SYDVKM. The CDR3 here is CASKDWTAFSGNTIYF. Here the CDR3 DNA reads TGTGCCAGCAAAGATTGGACAGCTTTCTCTGGAAACACCATATATTTT.

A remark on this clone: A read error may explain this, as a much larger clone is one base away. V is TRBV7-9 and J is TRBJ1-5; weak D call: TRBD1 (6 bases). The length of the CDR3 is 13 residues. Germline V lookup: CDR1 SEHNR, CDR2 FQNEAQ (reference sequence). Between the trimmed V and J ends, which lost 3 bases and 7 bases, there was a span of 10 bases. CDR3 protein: CASSLGQGQPQHF. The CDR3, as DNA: TGTGCCAGCAGCTTGGGCCAGGGGCAGCCCCAGCATTTT.

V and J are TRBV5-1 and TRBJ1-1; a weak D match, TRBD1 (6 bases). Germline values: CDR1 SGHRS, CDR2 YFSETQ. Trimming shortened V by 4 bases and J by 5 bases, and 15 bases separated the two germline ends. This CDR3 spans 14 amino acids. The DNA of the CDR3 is TGCGCCAGCAGCCCGTACAGGGCGGAAACTGAAGCTTTCTTT. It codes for CASSPYRAETEAFF.

CDR3 sequence (DNA): TGCAGCGTTGAAAGGGGGGCAGGGGACTATGGCTACACCTTC. Protein product: CSVERGAGDYGYTF. The J gene is TRBJ1-2, the V gene TRBV29-1; D is possibly TRBD1 (6 bases). V lost 2 bases to trimming and J lost 3 bases, with 13 bases between them. The CDR3 has 14 amino acids. CDR1 is SQVTM and CDR2 is ANQGSEA in the germline V gene.

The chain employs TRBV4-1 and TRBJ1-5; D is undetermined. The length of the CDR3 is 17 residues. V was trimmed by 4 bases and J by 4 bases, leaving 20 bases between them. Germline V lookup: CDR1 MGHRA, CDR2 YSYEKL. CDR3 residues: CASSLVSSQANNQPQHF. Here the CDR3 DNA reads TGCGCCAGCAGCCTAGTATCGTCGCAGGCAAATAATCAGCCCCAGCATTTT.

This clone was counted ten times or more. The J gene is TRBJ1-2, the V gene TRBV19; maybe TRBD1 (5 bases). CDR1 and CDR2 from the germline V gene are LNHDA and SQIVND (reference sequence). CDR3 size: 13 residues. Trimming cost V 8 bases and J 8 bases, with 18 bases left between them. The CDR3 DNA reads TGTGCCAGTGCCAATTCTGGAGGGGACGGCTACACCTTC. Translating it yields CASANSGGDGYTF.

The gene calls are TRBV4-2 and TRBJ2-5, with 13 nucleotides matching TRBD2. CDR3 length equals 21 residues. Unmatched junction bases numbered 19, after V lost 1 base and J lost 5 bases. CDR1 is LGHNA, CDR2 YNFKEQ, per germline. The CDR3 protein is CASSQVVMRTGLAGEEETQYF. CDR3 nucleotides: TGTGCCAGCAGCCAAGTTGTTATGAGAACCGGACTAGCGGGAGAGGAGGAGACCCAGTACTTC.

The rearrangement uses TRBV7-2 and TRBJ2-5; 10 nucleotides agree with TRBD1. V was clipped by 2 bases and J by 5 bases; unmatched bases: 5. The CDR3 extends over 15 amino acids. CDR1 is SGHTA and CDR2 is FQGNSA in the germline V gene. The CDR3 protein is CASSLMWTGGETQYF. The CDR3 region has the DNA TGTGCCAGCAGCTTAATGTGGACAGGGGGGGAGACCCAGTACTTC.

CDR3 loop: CASSRKGQDSGNTIYF. The CDR3 bases are TGTGCCAGCAGCAGGAAGGGACAGGACTCTGGAAACACCATATATTTT. This chain joins TRBV7-2 and TRBJ1-3, with TRBD1 matching over 8 bases. Germline V gene data show CDR1 as SGHTA and CDR2 as FQGNSA. CDR3 length: 16 amino acids. The ends lost 5 bases at V and 0 bases at J; junction bases unmatched: 6.

The CDR3 DNA follows: TGTGCCAGCAGCCCGGGGGGAGGGGAGACCCAGTACTTC. This sequence encodes CASSPGGGETQYF. The chain recombines TRBV2 with TRBJ2-5; TRBD2 matches 7 bases. V lost 6 bases to trimming and J lost 5 bases; unmatched junction nucleotides: 6. CDR3 length: 13 amino acids. Germline V gene data show CDR1 as SNHLY and CDR2 as FYNNEI.

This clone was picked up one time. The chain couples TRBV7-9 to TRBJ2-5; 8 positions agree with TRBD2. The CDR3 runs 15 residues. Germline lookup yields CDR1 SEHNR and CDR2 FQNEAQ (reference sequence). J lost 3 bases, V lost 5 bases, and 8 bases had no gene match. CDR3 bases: TGTGCCAGCAGCCACGGCCGGCGGGAGGAAGAGACCCAGTACTTC. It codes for CASSHGRREEETQYF.

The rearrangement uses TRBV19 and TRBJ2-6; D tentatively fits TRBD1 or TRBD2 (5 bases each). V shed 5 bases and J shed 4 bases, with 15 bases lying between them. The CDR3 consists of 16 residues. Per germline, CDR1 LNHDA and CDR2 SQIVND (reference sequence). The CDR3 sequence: CASSFWDPVGANVLTF. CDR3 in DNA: TGTGCCAGTAGTTTCTGGGACCCTGTCGGGGCCAACGTCCTGACTTTC.

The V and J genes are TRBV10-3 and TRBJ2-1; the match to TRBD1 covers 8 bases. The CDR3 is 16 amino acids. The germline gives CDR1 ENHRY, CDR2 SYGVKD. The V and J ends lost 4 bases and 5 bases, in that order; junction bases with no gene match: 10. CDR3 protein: CAISGTTGVGHNEQFF. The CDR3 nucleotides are TGTGCCATCAGTGGGACGACAGGGGTCGGCCACAATGAGCAGTTCTTC.

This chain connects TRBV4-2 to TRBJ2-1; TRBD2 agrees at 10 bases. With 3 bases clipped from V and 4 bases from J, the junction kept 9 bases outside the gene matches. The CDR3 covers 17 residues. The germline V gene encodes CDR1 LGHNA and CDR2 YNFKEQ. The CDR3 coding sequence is TGTGCCAGCAGCCAGGTGGGCCTAGCGGGAGCTTACAATGAGCAGTTCTTC. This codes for CASSQVGLAGAYNEQFF.